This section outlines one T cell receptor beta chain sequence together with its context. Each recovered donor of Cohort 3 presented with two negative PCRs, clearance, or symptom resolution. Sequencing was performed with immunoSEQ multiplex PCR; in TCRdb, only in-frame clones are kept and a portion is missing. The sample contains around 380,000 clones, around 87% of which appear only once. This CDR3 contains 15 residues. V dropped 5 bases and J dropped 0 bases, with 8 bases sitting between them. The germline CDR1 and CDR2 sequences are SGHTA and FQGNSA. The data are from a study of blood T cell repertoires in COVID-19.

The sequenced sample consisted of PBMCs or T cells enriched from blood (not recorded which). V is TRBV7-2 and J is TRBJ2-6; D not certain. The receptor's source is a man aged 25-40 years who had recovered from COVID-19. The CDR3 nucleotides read TGTGCCAGCAGCCCTTTATCCTCTGGGGCCAACGTCCTGACTTTC. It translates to CASSPLSSGANVLTF.